The table lists the clone carrying this T cell receptor beta chain with many counts. The germline gives CDR1 SEHNR, CDR2 FQNEAQ (reference sequence). V was pared by 4 bases and J by 6 bases, with 10 bases between. The CDR3 runs to 12 residues. The sample comes from a study of blood T cell repertoires in COVID-19. The overall study: Samples of COVID-19 (acute and convalescent) were obtained from the United States, Italy and Spain. PBMCs, B-cell-depleted T cells, or T cells provided the cDNA or gDNA that made up the material.

Study processing details: Estimated nucleated cell counts came from reference gene primer amplification. The data were produced by immunoSEQ multiplex PCR, yet TCRdb's version contains in-frame clones alone and is incomplete. D and trimming were read from the DNA, whereas the V and J calls and clone size are those reported in that table. The sample includes some 140,000 clones, over 60% of them seen just once. This sequence originates from a man older than 75 with acute or convalescent COVID-19. The sequencing input was peripheral blood. The rearrangement links TRBV7-9 to TRBJ2-7; no firm D call. CDR3 nucleotides: TGTGCCAGCAGCTCGGGTTTCCCCGAGCAGTACTTC. This gives the protein CASSSGFPEQYF.